This TCR beta chain was found in a study of shared clonotypes between healthy human individuals. Concerning this clone itself: Its antigen is unidentified.

Investigators divided CD4+ cells into CD45RA+ naive and CD45RA-negative memory subsets. Genomic DNA (from each subset) was split evenly across several immunoSEQ plates. Using immunoSEQ multiplex PCR, the repertoire was profiled, and TCRdb retains in-frame clones only, with some absent. This sample carries some 2,000,000 clones, 90% to 95% of them seen once, and the ten largest clones take more than 0.1%. J lost 5 bases, V lost 6 bases, and 5 bases had no gene match. Germline-derived CDR1 and CDR2 are SNHLY and FYNNEI. CDR3 size: 14 residues. Study-wide results and caveats: In several donors, around 5% of naive CD4 clonotypes appeared in common.

The source material was naive CD4+ T cells sorted from blood. Subset here: CD45RA+ positively selected. The TCR comes from a man aged 18 to 29 in good health. The rearrangement links TRBV2 to TRBJ1-5; 9 nucleotides align to TRBD1. The CDR3 DNA sequence: TGTGCCAGCAGAGACGGACAGGGGCATCAGCCCCAGCATTTT. This sequence encodes CASRDGQGHQPQHF.